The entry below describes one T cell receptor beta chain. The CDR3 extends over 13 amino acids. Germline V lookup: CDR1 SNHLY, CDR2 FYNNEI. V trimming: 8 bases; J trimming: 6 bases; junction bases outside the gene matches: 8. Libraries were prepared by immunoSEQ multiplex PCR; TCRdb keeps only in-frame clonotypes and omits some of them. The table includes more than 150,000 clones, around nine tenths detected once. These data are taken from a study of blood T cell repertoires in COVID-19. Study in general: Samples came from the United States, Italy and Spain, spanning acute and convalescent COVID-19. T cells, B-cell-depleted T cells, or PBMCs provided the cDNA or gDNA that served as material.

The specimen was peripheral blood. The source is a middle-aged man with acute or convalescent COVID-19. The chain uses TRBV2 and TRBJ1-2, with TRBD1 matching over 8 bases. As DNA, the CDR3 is TGTGCCAGCGCCCCGCGACAGGGGAATGGCTACACCTTC. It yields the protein CASAPRQGNGYTF.